The T cell receptor beta chain under discussion was sequenced for a study of T-cell memory formation after mild COVID-19. Findings and limits, study-wide: Memory cells collected pre-infection included some clones that later responded, suggesting cross-reactive memory joined.

TCRdb recomputed calls from the 5' RACE reads with MiXCR, one row per CDR3 protein. Of 300,000 to 350,000 distinct CDR3 sequences in the sample, approximately 12% were seen once. This clonotype was counted at least ten times. Antigen: not known. The sequence was collected from a man younger than 35 who had mild COVID-19 (a few samples of this study predate the infection). Cell type and time point are not known. Input material: PBMCs or a T cell subset sorted from them (not recorded which).

CDR3 DNA: TGTGCCAGCAGCTCTCCCCGGGGGGGCCGAAGCTCAGATACGCAGTATTTT. It codes for CASSSPRGGRSSDTQYF. The J gene is TRBJ2-3, the V gene TRBV11-2, with TRBD2 matching over 8 bases. The CDR3 totals 17 residues. V lost 4 bases to trimming and J lost 4 bases; unmatched junction nucleotides: 13. Germline-derived CDR1 and CDR2 are SGHAT and FQNNGV.